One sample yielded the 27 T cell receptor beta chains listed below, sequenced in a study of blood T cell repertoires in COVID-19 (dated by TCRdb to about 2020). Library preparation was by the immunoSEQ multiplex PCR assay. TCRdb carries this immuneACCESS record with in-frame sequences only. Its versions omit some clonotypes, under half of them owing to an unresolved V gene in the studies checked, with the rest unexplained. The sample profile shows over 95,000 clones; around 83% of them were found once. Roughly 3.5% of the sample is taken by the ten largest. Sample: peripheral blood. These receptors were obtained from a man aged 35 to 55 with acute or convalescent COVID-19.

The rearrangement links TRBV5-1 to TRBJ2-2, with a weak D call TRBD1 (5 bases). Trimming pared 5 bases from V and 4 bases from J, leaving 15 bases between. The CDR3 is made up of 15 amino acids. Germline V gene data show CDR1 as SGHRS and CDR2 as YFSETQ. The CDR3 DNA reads TGCGCCAGCAGTGGGGCAGAAAAATTCACCGGGGAGCTGTTTTTT. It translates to CASSGAEKFTGELFF.

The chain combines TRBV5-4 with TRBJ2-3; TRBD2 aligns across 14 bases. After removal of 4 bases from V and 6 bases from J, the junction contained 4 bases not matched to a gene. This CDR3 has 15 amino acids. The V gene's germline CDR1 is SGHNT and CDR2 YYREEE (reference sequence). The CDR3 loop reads CASSPGLAGEDTQYF. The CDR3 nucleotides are TGTGCCAGCAGCCCGGGACTAGCGGGGGAGGATACGCAGTATTTT.

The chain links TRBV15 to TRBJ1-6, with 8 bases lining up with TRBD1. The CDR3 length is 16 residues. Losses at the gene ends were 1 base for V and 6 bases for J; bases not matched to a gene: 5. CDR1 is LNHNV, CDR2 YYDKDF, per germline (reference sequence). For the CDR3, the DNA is TGTGCCACCAGCAGAGGGACAGGGTCTATTAATTCACCCCTCCACTTT. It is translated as CATSRGTGSINSPLHF.

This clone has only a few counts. This CDR3 is CASSQDSTGGYYNEQFF. The CDR3 coding sequence is TGTGCCAGCAGCCAAGATTCTACAGGGGGCTACTACAATGAGCAGTTCTTC. This sequence joins TRBV14 and TRBJ2-1, with 9 bases matching TRBD1. The junction had 6 bases not matched to a gene; V was cut back by 0 bases and J by 3 bases. Germline-derived CDR1 and CDR2 are SGHDN and FVKESK. This CDR3 is built from 17 residues.

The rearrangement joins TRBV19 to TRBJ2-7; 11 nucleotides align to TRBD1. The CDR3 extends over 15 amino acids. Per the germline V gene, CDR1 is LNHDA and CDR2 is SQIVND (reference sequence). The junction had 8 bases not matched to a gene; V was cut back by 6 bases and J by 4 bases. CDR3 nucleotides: TGTGCCAGTAGATCCGGACAGGGGGCTCAGTACGAGCAGTACTTC. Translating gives CASRSGQGAQYEQYF. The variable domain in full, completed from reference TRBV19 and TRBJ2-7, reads DGGITQSPKYLFRKEGQNVTLSCEQNLNHDAMYWYRQDPGQGLRLIYYSQIVNDFQKGDIAEGYSVSREKKESFPLTVTSAQKNPTAFYLCASRSGQGAQYEQYFGPGTRLTVT.

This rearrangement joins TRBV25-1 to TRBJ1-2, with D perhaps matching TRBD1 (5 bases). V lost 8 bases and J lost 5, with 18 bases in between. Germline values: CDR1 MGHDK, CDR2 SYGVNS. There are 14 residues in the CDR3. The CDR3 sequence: CASGDSLGYYGYTF. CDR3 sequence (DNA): TGTGCCAGCGGAGACAGCCTTGGATATTATGGCTACACCTTC.

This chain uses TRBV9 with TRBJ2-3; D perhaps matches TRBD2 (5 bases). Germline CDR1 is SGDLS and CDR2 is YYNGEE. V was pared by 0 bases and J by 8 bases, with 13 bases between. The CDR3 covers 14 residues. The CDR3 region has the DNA TGTGCCAGCAGCGTAGGTGGAACGGGATCTACGCAGTATTTT. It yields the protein CASSVGGTGSTQYF. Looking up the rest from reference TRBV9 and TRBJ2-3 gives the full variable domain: DSGVTQTPKHLITATGQRVTLRCSPRSGDLSVYWYQQSLDQGLQFLIQYYNGEERAKGNILERFSAQQFPDLHSELNLSSLELGDSALYFCASSVGGTGSTQYFGPGTRLTVL.

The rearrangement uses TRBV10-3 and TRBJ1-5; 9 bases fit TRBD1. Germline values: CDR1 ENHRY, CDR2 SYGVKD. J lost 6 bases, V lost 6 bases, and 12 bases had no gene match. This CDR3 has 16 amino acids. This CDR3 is CAISGTGGENGQPQHF. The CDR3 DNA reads TGTGCCATCAGCGGTACAGGGGGCGAAAATGGTCAGCCCCAGCATTTT.

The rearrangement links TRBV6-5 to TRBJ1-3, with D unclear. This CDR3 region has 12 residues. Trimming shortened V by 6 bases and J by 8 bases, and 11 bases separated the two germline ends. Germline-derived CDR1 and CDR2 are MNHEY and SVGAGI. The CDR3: CASREISDTIYF. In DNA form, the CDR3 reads TGTGCCAGCAGGGAGATTTCTGACACCATATATTTT.

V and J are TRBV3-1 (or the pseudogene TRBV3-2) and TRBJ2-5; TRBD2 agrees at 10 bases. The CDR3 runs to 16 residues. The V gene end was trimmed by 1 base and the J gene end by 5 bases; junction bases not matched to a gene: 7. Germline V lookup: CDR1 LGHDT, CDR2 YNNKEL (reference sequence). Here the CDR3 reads CASSQGSAGGRETQYF. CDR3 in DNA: TGTGCCAGCAGCCAAGGTTCAGCGGGGGGGCGCGAGACCCAGTACTTC.

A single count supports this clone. In DNA form, the CDR3 reads TGTGCCAGTAGTATAGCCGGGGGAGGGGACGAGCAGTACTTC. Protein sequence: CASSIAGGGDEQYF. This rearrangement joins TRBV19 to TRBJ2-7; the match to TRBD2 covers 7 bases. CDR3 length: 14 amino acids. Germline CDR1 reads LNHDA; CDR2 reads SQIVND (reference sequence). V lost 1 base and J lost 5; bases outside the gene matches: 5.

As DNA, the CDR3 is TGTGCCAGCAGCTCCCTTACAGGTCCGCAAGAGACCCAGTACTTC. Translated: CASSSLTGPQETQYF. This chain connects TRBV7-2 to TRBJ2-5; a possible D gene is TRBD1 (5 bases). Germline CDR1 reads SGHTA; CDR2 reads FQGNSA. Trimming took off 4 bases at V and 2 bases at J, with 14 bases between the two ends. CDR3 size: 15 residues.

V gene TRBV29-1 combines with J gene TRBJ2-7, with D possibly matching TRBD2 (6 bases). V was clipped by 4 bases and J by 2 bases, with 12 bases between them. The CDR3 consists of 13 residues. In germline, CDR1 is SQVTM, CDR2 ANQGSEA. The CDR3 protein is CSVVAGGTYEQYF. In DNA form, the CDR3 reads TGCAGCGTTGTAGCTGGGGGGACCTACGAGCAGTACTTC.

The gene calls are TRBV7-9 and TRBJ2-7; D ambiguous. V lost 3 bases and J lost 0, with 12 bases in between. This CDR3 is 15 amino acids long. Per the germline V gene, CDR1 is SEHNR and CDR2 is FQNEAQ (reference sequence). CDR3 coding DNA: TGTGCCAGCAGCTTCGCGTCCGAGAGCTCCTACGAGCAGTACTTC. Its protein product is CASSFASESSYEQYF.

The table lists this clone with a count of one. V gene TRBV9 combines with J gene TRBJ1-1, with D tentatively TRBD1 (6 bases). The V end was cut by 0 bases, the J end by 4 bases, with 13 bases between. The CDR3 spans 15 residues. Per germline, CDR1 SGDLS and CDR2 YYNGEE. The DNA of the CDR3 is TGTGCCAGCAGCGTAGAGGCAGGGGAGACCACTGAAGCTTTCTTT. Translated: CASSVEAGETTEAFF.

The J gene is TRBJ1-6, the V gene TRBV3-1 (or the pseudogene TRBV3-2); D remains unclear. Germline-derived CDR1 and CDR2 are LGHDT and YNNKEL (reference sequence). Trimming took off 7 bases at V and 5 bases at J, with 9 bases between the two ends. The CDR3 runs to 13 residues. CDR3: CASNSRNNSPLHF. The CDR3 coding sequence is TGTGCCAGCAACTCACGTAATAATTCACCCCTCCACTTT.

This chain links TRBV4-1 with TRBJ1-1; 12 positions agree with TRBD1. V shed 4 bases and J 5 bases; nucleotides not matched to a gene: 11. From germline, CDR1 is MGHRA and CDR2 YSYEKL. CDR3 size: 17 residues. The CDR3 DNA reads TGCGCCAGCAGCCTCAGGGTGGGACAGGGGGCGAGGACTGAAGCTTTCTTT. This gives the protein CASSLRVGQGARTEAFF.

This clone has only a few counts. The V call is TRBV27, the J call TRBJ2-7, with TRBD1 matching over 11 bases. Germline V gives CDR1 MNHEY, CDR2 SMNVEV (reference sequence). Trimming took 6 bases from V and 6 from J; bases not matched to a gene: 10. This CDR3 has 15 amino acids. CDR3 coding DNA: TGTGCCAGCAGGCCAGGGACAGGGGGTATAGCCGAGCAGTACTTC. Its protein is CASRPGTGGIAEQYF.

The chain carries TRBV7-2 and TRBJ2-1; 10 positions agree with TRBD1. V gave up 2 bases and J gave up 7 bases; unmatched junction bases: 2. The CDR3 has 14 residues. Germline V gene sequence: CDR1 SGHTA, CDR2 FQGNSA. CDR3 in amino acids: CASSLRDRGNEQFF. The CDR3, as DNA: TGTGCCAGCAGCTTACGGGACAGGGGAAATGAGCAGTTCTTC. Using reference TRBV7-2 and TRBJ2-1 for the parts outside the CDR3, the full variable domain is GAGVSQSPSNKVTEKGKDVELRCDPISGHTALYWYRQSLGQGLEFLIYFQGNSAPDKSGLPSDRFSAERTGGSVSTLTIQRTQQEDSAVYLCASSLRDRGNEQFFGPGTRLTVL.

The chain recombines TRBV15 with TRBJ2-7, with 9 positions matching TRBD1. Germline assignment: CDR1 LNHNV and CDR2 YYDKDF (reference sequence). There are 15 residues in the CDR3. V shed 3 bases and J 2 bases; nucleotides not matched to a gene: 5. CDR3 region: CATSRDRGNPYEQYF. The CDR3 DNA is TGTGCCACCAGCAGGGACAGGGGTAACCCCTACGAGCAGTACTTC.

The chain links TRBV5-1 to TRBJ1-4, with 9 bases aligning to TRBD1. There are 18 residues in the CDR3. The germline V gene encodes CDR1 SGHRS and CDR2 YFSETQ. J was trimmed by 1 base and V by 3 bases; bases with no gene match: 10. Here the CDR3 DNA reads TGCGCCAGCAGCTCGGACCCTTTGGGACAGGGAACTAATGAAAAACTGTTTTTT. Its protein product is CASSSDPLGQGTNEKLFF.

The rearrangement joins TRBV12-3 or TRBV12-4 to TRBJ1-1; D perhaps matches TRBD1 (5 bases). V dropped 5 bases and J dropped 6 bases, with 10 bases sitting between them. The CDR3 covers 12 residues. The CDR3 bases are TGTGCCAGCAGTGTAAGGGGTCCTGAAGCTTTCTTT. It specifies CASSVRGPEAFF.

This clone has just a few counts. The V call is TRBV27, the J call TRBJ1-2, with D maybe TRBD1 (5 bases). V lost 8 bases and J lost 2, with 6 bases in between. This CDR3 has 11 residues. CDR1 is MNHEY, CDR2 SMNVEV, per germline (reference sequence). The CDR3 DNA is TGTGCCAGCTACAGGAACTATGGCTACACCTTC. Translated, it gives CASYRNYGYTF.

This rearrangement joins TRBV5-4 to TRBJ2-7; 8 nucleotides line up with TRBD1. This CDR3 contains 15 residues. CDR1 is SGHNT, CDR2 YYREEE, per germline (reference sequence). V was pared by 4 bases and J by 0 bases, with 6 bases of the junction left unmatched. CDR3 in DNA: TGTGCCAGCAGCCCCTGGGACAGGAACTCCTACGAGCAGTACTTC. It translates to CASSPWDRNSYEQYF.

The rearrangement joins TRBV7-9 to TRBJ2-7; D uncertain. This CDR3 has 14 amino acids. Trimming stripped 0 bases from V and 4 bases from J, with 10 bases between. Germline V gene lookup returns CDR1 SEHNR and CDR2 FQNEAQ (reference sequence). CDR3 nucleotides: TGTGCCAGCAGCTTAGCCGCAGAAACGTACGAGCAGTACTTC. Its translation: CASSLAAETYEQYF.

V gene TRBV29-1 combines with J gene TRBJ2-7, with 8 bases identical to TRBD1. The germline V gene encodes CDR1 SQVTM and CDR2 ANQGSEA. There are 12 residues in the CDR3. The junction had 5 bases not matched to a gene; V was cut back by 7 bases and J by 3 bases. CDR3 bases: TGCAGCGCCCAGGGGGCGCGCTACGAGCAGTACTTC. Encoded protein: CSAQGARYEQYF.

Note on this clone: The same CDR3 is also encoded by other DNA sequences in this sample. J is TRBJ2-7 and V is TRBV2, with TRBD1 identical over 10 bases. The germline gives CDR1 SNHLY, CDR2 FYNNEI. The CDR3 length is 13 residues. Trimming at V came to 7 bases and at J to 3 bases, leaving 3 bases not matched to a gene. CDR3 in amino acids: CASNRDRGYEQYF. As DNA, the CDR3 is TGTGCCAGCAACCGGGACAGGGGCTACGAGCAGTACTTC.